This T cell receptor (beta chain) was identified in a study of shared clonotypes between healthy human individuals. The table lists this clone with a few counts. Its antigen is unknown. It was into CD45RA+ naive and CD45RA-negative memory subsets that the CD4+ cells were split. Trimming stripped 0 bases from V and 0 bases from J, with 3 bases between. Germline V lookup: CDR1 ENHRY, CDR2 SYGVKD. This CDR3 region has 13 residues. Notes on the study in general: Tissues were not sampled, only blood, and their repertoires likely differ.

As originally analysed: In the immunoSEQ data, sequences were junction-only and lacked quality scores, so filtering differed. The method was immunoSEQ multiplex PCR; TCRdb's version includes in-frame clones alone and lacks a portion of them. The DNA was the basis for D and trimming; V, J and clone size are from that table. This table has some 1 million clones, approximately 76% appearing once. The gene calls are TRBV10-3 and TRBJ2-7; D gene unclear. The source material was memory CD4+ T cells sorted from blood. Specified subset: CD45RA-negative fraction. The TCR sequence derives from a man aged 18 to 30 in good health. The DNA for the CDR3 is TGTGCCATCAGTGAGTCTAGCTCCTACGAGCAGTACTTC. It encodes CAISESSSYEQYF.